This TCR beta chain emerged from a study of blood T cell repertoires in COVID-19. Whole-study context: The United States, Italy and Spain were the sources of the acute and convalescent COVID-19 samples. Sources were T cells, B-cell-depleted T cells, or PBMCs; the material itself was cDNA or gDNA.

Authors' methods: Nucleated cell counts were estimated from reference gene primer amplification. This table comes from immunoSEQ multiplex PCR, and its TCRdb copy is limited to in-frame clones, with some not included. V and J calls and clone size are as listed in that table; D and trimming were resolved from the DNA. The sample consists of about 90,000 clones, about 82% of them appearing once. Material: peripheral blood. This clonotype originated in a woman between 65 and 79 years old with active or convalescent COVID-19.

The CDR3 region has the DNA TGTGCCAGCAGTGAACCGGGTTACGAGCAGTACTTC. Protein product: CASSEPGYEQYF. V gene TRBV6-1 combines with J gene TRBJ2-7, with D unclear. The length of the CDR3 is 12 residues. CDR1 and CDR2 (germline): MNHNS, SASEGT. With 2 bases removed from V and 4 bases from J, the gap between germline ends came to 6 bases.